This TCR beta chain was captured by sequencing in a study of metastatic and nonmetastatic thyroid tumors. Whole-study context: Repertoire data that came from the blood and tumor or nodule tissue of malignant and benign thyroid patients were compared. Study observations and caveats: Significantly greater TCR beta diversity was reportedly found in malignant thyroid tumors than in benign nodules (in blood and tumor).

This CDR3 contains 14 residues. Per germline, CDR1 SEHNR and CDR2 FQNEAQ (reference sequence). The ends lost 6 bases at V and 5 bases at J; junction bases unmatched: 3. None of the patients had undergone any treatment ahead of thyroid surgery. Source study methods: It was from CDR3 differences across clinicopathological groups that a distant-metastasis classifier for papillary thyroid cancer was built. MiXCR was used by TCRdb to re-call the PCR reads. None of the V and J calls come from the authors' own analysis; TCRdb made them. The repertoire holds around 15,000 clones, with roughly 13% as singletons. In this sample, this clone turned up many times. Its antigen is unidentified.

This clonotype was obtained from a female donor with papillary thyroid cancer or a benign thyroid nodule (not recorded which). Some clones in this sample may be carry-over from other donors' samples. Sequenced: blood. The chain employs TRBV7-9 and TRBJ1-6; 8 bases are shared with TRBD1. The CDR3 DNA reads TGTGCCAGCAGGGGGACAGGACATAATTCACCCCTCCACTTT. It yields the protein CASRGTGHNSPLHF.